The T cell receptor beta chain described here comes from a study of naive and memory T cell subsets (dated by TCRdb to the late 2010s). For the wider study: In the figure summarizing the skin biopsy and whole blood samples, some 10 blood donors, 7 tuberculin skin test biopsies and 3 saline control biopsies were reported. PCR2 was typically performed as a SYBR Green qPCR that was stopped at a set threshold, although end-point PCR (around 6 cycles) could be used instead for low-input samples. Skin biopsies were taken from tuberculin skin test sites or from saline-injected control sites and were processed for RNA extraction as described before. The paper's findings and limits, for the study overall: The RNA-based method was acknowledged as potentially sensitive to TCR transcript changes with T cell activation and differentiation. The paper did not give details of skin biopsy collection and RNA processing, instead referencing earlier studies for those details. The larger number of TCRs at tuberculin skin test sites was interpreted as T cell infiltration of a delayed type IV hypersensitivity reaction. TCR sequences were reportedly obtained from both types of skin biopsy, with many more TCRs found at tuberculin skin test sites.

In the paper's terms, the treatment or condition label means: skin biopsy from PPD injection site in Mantoux-positive individual. The study described a robust, sensitive protocol for amplifying, sequencing and analyzing TCRs, using 3' ligation of a UMI-containing oligonucleotide to TCR cDNA. Tuberculin skin test biopsies were obtained from sites injected with PPD in individuals who had a positive Mantoux test. Total RNA was treated with RQ1 DNase, without cell sorting, prior to reverse transcription, with an input of roughly 1 to 1000 ng being targeted. To check how robust the pipeline was in samples where T cells make up a minority population, libraries were built from skin biopsies and whole blood. Concerning this clonotype itself: No cognate antigen has been identified for it. Base qualities are not at hand, and no much larger clone is one base apart.

The library relied on UMI-ligation and nested PCR. The ligated cDNA was amplified by four rounds of PCR, in which nested alpha and beta constant region primers were used together with the SP2 primer. TCR RNA was reverse transcribed with SuperScript IV using alpha and beta constant region primers for the blood and skin samples. An oligonucleotide carrying the Illumina SP2 primer and a UMI was ligated to the 3' end of the cDNA by means of T4 RNA ligase 1. The 12-nucleotide UMI was composed of two random hexamers separated by an eight-base spacer, which was included to prevent hairpin formation. TCR alpha and beta chain libraries were processed separately from the second PCR onward, with dual indexing for multiplexing. After pooling, the indexed libraries were analyzed by capillary electrophoresis and sequenced on either an Illumina MiSeq or NextSeq. PhiX DNA at about 5-7.5% was added to the libraries to raise base diversity and improve cluster recognition. On the authors' methods: Demultiplexor pulled UMIs out of read 2, joined the UMIs with the TCR sequence from read 1, and separated reads according to sample indices. Decombinator identified V and J genes and V-J junctions, assigning each TCR a five-part identifier including V and J deletions. Collapsinator relied on UMIs to correct both sequencing errors and PCR amplification heterogeneity, producing a UMI-based abundance for each TCR. Identifiers were converted to nucleotide sequence by CDR3Translator and translated to amino acids, and CDR3 regions were extracted on the basis of terminal motifs. Error-corrected counts of alpha and beta TCRs from blood and skin were compared after being normalized to the amount of input RNA. TCRdb handled the public reads itself, with Q25 trimming in fastp and clone calling in MiXCR, and kept productive beta chains. CDR3 protein sequences are deduplicated, and each keeps its most common genes and DNA. The V and J calls come from TCRdb's annotation, not from the publication. In this sample the table shows around 30,000 distinct CDR3 sequences, approximately 6.7% of which occur a single time. The top ten clonotypes cover 3.1% of the sample.

The germline V gene sets CDR1 to SGHTA and CDR2 to FQGNSA. The CDR3, cysteine through phenylalanine, is 15 amino acids long. The read is trimmed to its CDR3 DNA, 45 bases read in frame from base 1. V was cut back by 1 base and J by 6 bases, leaving a gap of 10 bases between them. The V and J segments used are TRBV7-2 and TRBJ1-6; the best D guess is TRBD1, with 5 bases matching. The sequence was collected from an adult in good health. The sample consisted of skin, taken from a tuberculin skin test site. In nucleotides, the sequence is TGTGCCAGCAGCTTAGGGGCGGGGGTTAATTCACCCCTCCACTTT. Translated, it reads CASSLGAGVNSPLHF.